This T cell receptor (beta chain) emerged from a study of blood T cell repertoires in COVID-19. The CDR3 contains 17 residues. The germline CDR1 and CDR2 sequences are SGHVS and FQNEAQ. V shed 7 bases, J shed 0 bases, and the junction held 4 bases outside the gene matches. Using immunoSEQ multiplex PCR, the repertoire was profiled, and TCRdb retains in-frame clones only, with some absent. The table records about 490,000 clones, 70% to 90% of them present only once. This sequence originates from a human donor in a cohort sampled during active COVID-19. The sequenced sample consisted of peripheral blood. The chain has TRBV7-8 and TRBJ2-6; TRBD1 agrees at 12 bases. DNA for the CDR3: TGTGCCAGCATGGGACAGGGGGCGTTCTCTGGGGCCAACGTCCTGACTTTC. Its protein is CASMGQGAFSGANVLTF.